The 18 T cell receptor beta chains reported below all come from one sample, sequenced in a study of T cell responses to AZD1222 COVID-19 vaccine. Profiling relied on immunoSEQ multiplex PCR, and the TCRdb table lists in-frame clones only, not all of them. Among fewer than 150,000 clones listed, about 88% were seen once. The material sequenced was peripheral blood, taken 28 days after the second AZD1222 dose. The receptor source for this set is an adult who received the AZD1222 COVID-19 vaccine.

The chain links TRBV11-2 to TRBJ1-5, with 8 bases fitting TRBD1. The CDR3 is 13 amino acids. V gave up 5 bases and J gave up 13 bases; unmatched junction bases: 10. Germline V gene data show CDR1 as SGHAT and CDR2 as FQNNGV. CDR3 sequence reads: CASSPLQDRAQHF. The CDR3 bases are TGTGCCAGCAGCCCCCTTCAGGACAGGGCGCAGCATTTT.

The rearrangement joins TRBV21-1 to TRBJ2-7; the D call TRBD2 from the table was never checked on the DNA. TRBV21-1 is listed as a pseudogene. CDR3 size: 15 residues. The CDR3 region is CASGRGSGKAYEQYF. The CDR3 DNA reads TGTGCCAGCGGCCGCGGGAGTGGGAAGGCCTACGAGCAGTACTTC.

The V and J genes are TRBV13 and TRBJ1-2; D remains unclear. The CDR3 extends over 14 amino acids. V lost 5 bases and J lost 4, with 14 bases in between. Germline V gene lookup returns CDR1 PRHDT and CDR2 FYEKMQ (reference sequence). The CDR3, as DNA: TGTGCCAGCAGCCGCCAGGACGGACTCTATGGCTACACCTTC. This translates into CASSRQDGLYGYTF.

The chain joins TRBV24-1 to TRBJ1-1; tentative D call: TRBD1 (6 bases). The germline V gene encodes CDR1 KGHDR and CDR2 SFDVKD. V shed 8 bases and J shed 1 base, with 13 bases lying between them. The CDR3 is 14 amino acids. CDR3 bases: TGTGCCACCAAAGGGGAGGGGGAGAACACTGAAGCTTTCTTT. It translates to CATKGEGENTEAFF.

Points on this clone: A junction end diverges from the germline sequence, so it may reflect a read error. This sequence joins TRBV3-1 (or the pseudogene TRBV3-2) and TRBJ1-1, with a possible D match to TRBD1 (6 bases). The CDR3 has 12 amino acids. CDR1 is LGHDT and CDR2 is YNNKEL in the germline V gene (reference sequence). The CDR3 nucleotides are TGTGCCAGCAGCCAAGCTGGACAGAGGAACCTCTTT. This gives the protein CASSQAGQRNLF.

The chain combines TRBV13 with TRBJ1-5; TRBD1 matches 11 bases. CDR1 is PRHDT, CDR2 FYEKMQ, per germline (reference sequence). This CDR3 has 15 residues. The V segment lost 5 bases and the J segment 7 bases; nucleotides outside the gene matches: 7. CDR3 protein: CASSDGTGGGQPQHF. The CDR3 DNA follows: TGTGCCAGCAGCGATGGGACAGGGGGTGGGCAGCCCCAGCATTTT.

This clone appeared once. V is TRBV21-1 and J is TRBJ2-3; TRBD1 is taken as the D call from the table, unchecked against the DNA. TRBV21-1 is labeled a pseudogene. This CDR3 has 19 residues. CDR3 in DNA: TGTGCCAGCAGCAAAGCGACAGGGGAGGGGTGCTGGTGCACAGATACGCAGTATTTT. Translation gives CASSKATGEGCWCTDTQYF.

The rearrangement joins TRBV29-1 to TRBJ1-2; no clear D. The germline V and J ends were trimmed by 0 bases and 13 bases, with 12 bases remaining between them. CDR1 and CDR2 from the germline V gene are SQVTM and ANQGSEA. The CDR3 is 11 residues long. The CDR3 reads CSVEDHVLSTF. The CDR3, as DNA: TGCAGCGTTGAAGATCATGTGTTATCCACCTTC.

This clone appeared once. This sequence joins TRBV7-9 and TRBJ1-2, with D unresolved. Trimming took off 4 bases at V and 4 bases at J, with 7 bases between the two ends. The CDR3 sequence is 12 residues long. Germline lookup yields CDR1 SEHNR and CDR2 FQNEAQ (reference sequence). The CDR3 loop reads CASSYEGYGYTF. The CDR3 DNA reads as TGTGCCAGCAGCTACGAAGGCTATGGCTACACCTTC.

Concerning this clone: At one end, the junction sequence differs from germline, possibly due to a read error. The chain combines TRBV6-8 with TRBJ1-2; D remains unclear. Germline-derived CDR1 and CDR2 are MNHGY and SAAAGT. This CDR3 comprises 20 residues. CDR3: CASRIRERLSKLKTEVKLSF. Written as DNA, the CDR3 is TGTGCCAGCAGGATAAGGGAGCGACTCTCCAAACTGAAAACGGAGGTCAAGCTAAGCTTC.

This clone has a single count. The V and J genes are TRBV10-3 and TRBJ1-2, with 9 bases matching TRBD1. The CDR3 is made up of 15 amino acids. Germline CDR1 reads ENHRY; CDR2 reads SYGVKD. Unmatched junction bases numbered 11, after V lost 10 bases and J lost 2 bases. DNA of the CDR3: TGTGCCAGAAAGGCAGGCACAGGGGGCAACTATGGCTACACCTTC. Translating gives CARKAGTGGNYGYTF.

The chain links TRBV7-9 to TRBJ1-4, with 7 bases fitting TRBD1. The J segment lost 5 bases and the V segment lost 1 base, leaving 13 bases of the junction unmatched. Per the germline V gene, CDR1 is SEHNR and CDR2 is FQNEAQ (reference sequence). This CDR3 is built from 18 residues. The CDR3 reads CASSLVLQGRQANEKLFF. CDR3 nucleotides: TGTGCCAGCAGCTTAGTTTTACAGGGGCGCCAGGCAAATGAAAAACTGTTTTTT.

The CDR3 loop reads CASSRVTARDHFRANVLTF. The CDR3 DNA reads as TGTGCCAGTAGTAGGGTCACTGCCCGAGACCACTTTAGGGCCAACGTCCTGACTTTC. This chain links TRBV19 with TRBJ2-6; D ambiguous. Trimming removed 4 bases at V and 5 bases at J, with 24 bases between. The CDR3 contains 19 residues. CDR1 is LNHDA and CDR2 is SQIVND in the germline V gene (reference sequence).

This clone has only a few counts. The chain links TRBV5-1 to TRBJ1-3, with D perhaps TRBD1 (5 bases). The germline V and J ends were trimmed by 4 bases and 2 bases, with 10 bases remaining between them. CDR1 and CDR2 (germline): SGHRS, YFSETQ. This CDR3 is 14 amino acids long. CDR3 sequence: CASSPGGAGNTIYF. CDR3 nucleotides: TGCGCCAGCAGCCCCGGGGGGGCTGGAAACACCATATATTTT.

The chain has TRBV6-1 and TRBJ2-7; D is undetermined. The CDR3 runs to 14 residues. Germline CDR1 reads MNHNS; CDR2 reads SASEGT. The V end was cut by 3 bases, the J end by 2 bases, with 11 bases between. CDR3 residues: CASSEIEGPYEQYF. For the CDR3, the DNA is TGTGCCAGCAGTGAGATCGAAGGACCCTACGAGCAGTACTTC.

V is TRBV9 and J is TRBJ1-4; D may be TRBD1 (6 bases). CDR3 length: 15 residues. V lost 6 bases to trimming and J lost 4 bases, with 16 bases between them. The germline CDR1 and CDR2 sequences are SGDLS and YYNGEE. The CDR3: CASTRGGGFNEKLFF. The CDR3 nucleotides are TGTGCCAGCACCCGTGGGGGCGGATTTAATGAAAAACTGTTTTTT.

The genes are TRBV6-5 and TRBJ1-3; maybe TRBD1 (6 bases). Trimming took 6 bases from V and 8 from J, leaving 17 bases between them. In germline, CDR1 is MNHEY, CDR2 SVGAGI. There are 14 residues in the CDR3. The CDR3 loop reads CASSFTGFEDTIYF. The CDR3, as DNA: TGTGCCAGCAGCTTCACAGGGTTCGAAGACACCATATATTTT.

The genes are TRBV7-9 and TRBJ1-5, with TRBD1 identical over 11 bases. In germline, CDR1 is SEHNR, CDR2 FQNEAQ (reference sequence). The CDR3 loop spans 15 amino acids. The junction had 7 bases not matched to a gene; V was cut back by 5 bases and J by 7 bases. CDR3 DNA: TGTGCCAGCAGCCGGACAGGGGGCGTTCGACAGCCCCAGCATTTT. It translates to CASSRTGGVRQPQHF. The variable domain in full, with the rest retrieved from reference TRBV7-9 and TRBJ1-5, is DTGVSQNPRHKITKRGQNVTFRCDPISEHNRLYWYRQTLGQGPEFLTYFQNEAQLEKSRLLSDRFSAERPKGSFSTLEIQRTEQGDSAMYLCASSRTGGVRQPQHFGDGTRLSIL.